This T cell receptor (beta chain) is from a study of shared clonotypes between healthy human individuals. Germline assignment: CDR1 SNHLY and CDR2 FYNNEI. With 6 bases removed from V and 7 bases from J, the gap between germline ends came to 12 bases. The CDR3 totals 12 residues. Method: immunoSEQ multiplex PCR; TCRdb's copy keeps in-frame clones and lacks some. Of some 980,000 clones listed, approximately 76% are singletons. It was into CD45RA+ naive and CD45RA-negative memory subsets that the CD4+ cells were split. The table lists this clone with many counts. V gene TRBV2 combines with J gene TRBJ1-1; D is uncertain. The clonotype originates from a man aged 18 to 30 in good health. The specimen sequenced was memory CD4+ T cells sorted from blood. Described subset: CD45RA-negative fraction. In DNA form, the CDR3 reads TGTGCCAGCAGCCGAAGCCAGTTTGAAGCTTTCTTT. Translating gives CASSRSQFEAFF.